The 6 T cell receptor beta chains below were found in one sample sequenced in a study of blood T cell repertoires in COVID-19. Assay: immunoSEQ multiplex PCR; the TCRdb copy retains only in-frame clones and omits some. The repertoire has 150,000 to 200,000 clones, roughly 90% of them found once; the top ten carry about 4.8%. The specimen sequenced was peripheral blood. The receptors here all came from a man aged 25 to 45 with COVID-19, enrolled during active disease.

The chain employs TRBV6-2 or TRBV6-3 and TRBJ2-3; D gene unclear. The germline V and J ends were trimmed by 0 bases and 4 bases, with 17 bases remaining between them. Germline loops: CDR1 MNHEY, CDR2 SVGEGT. This CDR3 region has 17 residues. Written as DNA, the CDR3 is TGTGCCAGCAGTTACTCGATATCGAGGAGTATGTCAGATACGCAGTATTTT. Translated, it gives CASSYSISRSMSDTQYF.

This clone came up once. The rearrangement links TRBV28 to TRBJ1-5; 9 positions match TRBD1. The CDR3 runs to 15 residues. CDR1 and CDR2 from the germline V gene are MDHEN and SYDVKM. V gave up 5 bases and J gave up 6 bases; unmatched junction bases: 8. In DNA form, the CDR3 reads TGTGCCAGCAGTCAGGACAGGGGCGTCGGTCAGCCCCAGCATTTT. Translation: CASSQDRGVGQPQHF.

CDR3 nucleotides: TGTGCCAGCAGTTACTCGGCAGGGTTCATGAACACTGAAGCTTTCTTT. It yields the protein CASSYSAGFMNTEAFF. The genes are TRBV6-6 and TRBJ1-1; D is perhaps TRBD1 (5 bases). Germline values: CDR1 MNHNY, CDR2 SVGAGI (reference sequence). The V and J ends lost 0 bases and 0 bases respectively, with 11 bases between them. The CDR3 runs to 16 residues.

The chain has TRBV3-1 (or the pseudogene TRBV3-2) and TRBJ2-5; 11 bases map to TRBD2. Germline V gene data show CDR1 as LGHDT and CDR2 as YNNKEL (reference sequence). This CDR3 comprises 17 residues. V shed 0 bases, J shed 4 bases, and the junction held 7 bases outside the gene matches. CDR3 coding DNA: TGTGCCAGCAGCCAAGAGAGTAGCGGGAGGGCCCTAGAGACCCAGTACTTC. It encodes CASSQESSGRALETQYF.

V usage is TRBV27 and J usage is TRBJ1-1; D might be TRBD1 (5 bases). V was pared by 6 bases and J by 7 bases, with 12 bases between. The CDR3 extends over 12 amino acids. Germline CDR1 is MNHEY and CDR2 is SMNVEV (reference sequence). As DNA, the CDR3 is TGTGCCAGCAGCCTGAGTAGGGGTGAAGCTTTCTTT. Translation: CASSLSRGEAFF.

The chain links TRBV27 to TRBJ1-1; D possibly corresponds to TRBD1 (6 bases). CDR3 length equals 15 residues. Germline V lookup: CDR1 MNHEY, CDR2 SMNVEV (reference sequence). Between the trimmed V and J ends, which lost 6 bases and 1 base, there was a span of 15 bases. The CDR3 DNA reads as TGTGCCAGCAGCCTTAGGACAGACCAGAACACTGAAGCTTTCTTT. It encodes CASSLRTDQNTEAFF.